This T cell receptor (beta chain) came from a study of blood T cell repertoires in COVID-19 (TCRdb year 2020). About the study as a whole: Samples from collaborators originated in the United States, Italy and Spain and spanned both the acute and convalescent phases of COVID-19. The prospective study material was composed of cDNA or gDNA derived from T cells, B-cell-depleted T cells, or PBMCs. Deeply sampled blood TCRbeta repertoires from subjects exposed to, actively infected with, or recovered from COVID-19 were included in the dataset. The repertoires were released in a freely available public database meant as a resource for research on the immune response to SARS-CoV-2. The samples were drawn from the first 160 participants of the ongoing ImmuneRACE study and from 1,200 or so subjects provided by 6 global collaborators. A de-identified subject ID, COVID-19 status, age in years and sex were almost always included in the sample metadata. Where available, HLA class I and class II types were obtained from metadata supplied by the sample provider rather than from assay-based typing.

The CDR3 measures 16 amino acids from cysteine to phenylalanine. The only DNA kept is the CDR3, 48 bases in frame from the first base. The junction shows trimming of 2 bases on V and 5 bases on J, and the gene matches do not reach 11 bases of it. From the germline V gene (reference sequence), CDR1 is MNHEY and CDR2 is SMNVEV. The study at large found these results: The quantity of clinical and demographic metadata differed by source and by participant and was supplied without curation.

Concerning this clone: Its target antigen remains unknown. Base qualities are not at hand, and no much larger clone is one base apart.

The collaborating institutions used their own protocols to collect whole blood in K2EDTA tubes. For TCRbeta analysis, collaborators shipped samples in one of three forms: frozen whole blood, isolated PBMCs, or DNA extracted from either of those sample types. TCRbeta CDR3 regions were amplified from genomic DNA using the immunoSEQ Assay, a bias-controlled multiplex PCR. In the paper's pipeline: The number of nucleated cells in each sample was estimated from the amplification of reference gene primers within the assay. To quantify the absolute abundance of each unique TCRbeta CDR3 rearrangement, sequence reads were collapsed and filtered. For each sample, productive Simpson clonality was calculated by taking the square root of Simpson's diversity index across productive rearrangements. TCRdb carries this immuneACCESS record with in-frame sequences only. Its versions omit some clonotypes, under half of them owing to an unresolved V gene in the studies checked, with the rest unexplained. The DNA was the basis for D and trimming; V, J and clone size are from that table. Within this sample are around 70,000 clones, with around 80% of them counted one time only. The ten largest clones take up 12% of the sample.

This chain joins TRBV27 to TRBJ2-5, and 7 junctional nucleotides match TRBD1. The source material was peripheral blood. The clonotype was recovered from a human donor in a cohort sampled during active COVID-19. The DNA sequence is given as TGTGCCAGCAGTTTAGTGGGGACAGTGAAAGGGGAGACCCAGTACTTC. It specifies CASSLVGTVKGETQYF.